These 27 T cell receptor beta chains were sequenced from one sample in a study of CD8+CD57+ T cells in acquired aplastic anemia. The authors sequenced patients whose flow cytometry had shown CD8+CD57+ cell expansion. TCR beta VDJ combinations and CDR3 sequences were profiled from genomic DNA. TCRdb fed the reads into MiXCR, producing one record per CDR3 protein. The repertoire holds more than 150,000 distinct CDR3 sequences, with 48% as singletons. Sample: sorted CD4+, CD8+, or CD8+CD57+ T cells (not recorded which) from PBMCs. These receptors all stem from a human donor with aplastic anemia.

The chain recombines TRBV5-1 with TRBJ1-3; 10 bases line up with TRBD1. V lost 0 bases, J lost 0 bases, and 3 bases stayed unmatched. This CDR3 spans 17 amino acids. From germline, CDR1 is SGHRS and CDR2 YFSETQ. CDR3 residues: CASSLGQGALSGNTIYF. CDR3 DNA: TGCGCCAGCAGCTTGGGACAGGGGGCCCTCTCTGGAAACACCATATATTTT.

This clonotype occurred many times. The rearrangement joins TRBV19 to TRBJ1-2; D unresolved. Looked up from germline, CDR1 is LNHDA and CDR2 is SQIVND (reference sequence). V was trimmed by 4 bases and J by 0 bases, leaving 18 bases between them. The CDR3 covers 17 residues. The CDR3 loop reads CASSKGSAEGPNYGYTF. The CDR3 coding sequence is TGTGCCAGTAGTAAAGGCTCAGCTGAAGGGCCTAACTATGGCTACACCTTC.

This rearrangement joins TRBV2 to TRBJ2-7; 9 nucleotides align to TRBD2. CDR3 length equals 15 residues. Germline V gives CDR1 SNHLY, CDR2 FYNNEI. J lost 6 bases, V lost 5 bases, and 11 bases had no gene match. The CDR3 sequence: CASSRKSGLASEQYF. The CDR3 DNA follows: TGTGCCAGCAGTCGAAAATCGGGACTAGCTTCCGAGCAGTACTTC.

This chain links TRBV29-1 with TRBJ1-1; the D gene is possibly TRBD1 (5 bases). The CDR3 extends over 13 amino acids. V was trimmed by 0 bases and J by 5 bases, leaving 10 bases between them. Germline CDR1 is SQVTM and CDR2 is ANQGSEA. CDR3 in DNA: TGCAGCGTTGAAGATCAGGGTTTGACTGAAGCTTTCTTT. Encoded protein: CSVEDQGLTEAFF.

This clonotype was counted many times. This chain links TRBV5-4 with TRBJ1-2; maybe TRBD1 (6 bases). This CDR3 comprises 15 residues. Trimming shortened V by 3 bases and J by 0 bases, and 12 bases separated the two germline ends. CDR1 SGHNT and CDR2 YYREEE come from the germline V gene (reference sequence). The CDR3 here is CASSSPRGTNYGYTF. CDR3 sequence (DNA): TGTGCCAGCAGCTCCCCCAGGGGAACTAACTATGGCTACACCTTC.

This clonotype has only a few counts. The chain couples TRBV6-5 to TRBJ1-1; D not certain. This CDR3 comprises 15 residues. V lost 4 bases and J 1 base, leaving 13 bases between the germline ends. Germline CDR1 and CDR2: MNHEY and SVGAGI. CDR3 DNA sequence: TGTGCCAGCAGTTTCGACATATCGCAGAACACTGAAGCTTTCTTT. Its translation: CASSFDISQNTEAFF.

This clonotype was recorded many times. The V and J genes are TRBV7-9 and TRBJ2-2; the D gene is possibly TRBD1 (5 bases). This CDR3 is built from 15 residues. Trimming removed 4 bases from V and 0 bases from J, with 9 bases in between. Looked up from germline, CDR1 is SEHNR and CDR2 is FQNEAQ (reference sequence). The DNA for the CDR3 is TGTGCCAGCAGCTCGCAGGGATCGAACACCGGGGAGCTGTTTTTT. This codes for CASSSQGSNTGELFF.

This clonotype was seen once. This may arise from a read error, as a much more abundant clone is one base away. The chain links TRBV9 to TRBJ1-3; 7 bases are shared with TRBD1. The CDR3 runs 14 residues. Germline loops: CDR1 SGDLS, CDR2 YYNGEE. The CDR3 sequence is CANSGQASGNTIYF. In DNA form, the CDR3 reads TGTGCCAACAGCGGACAGGCTTCTGGAAACACCATATATTTT.

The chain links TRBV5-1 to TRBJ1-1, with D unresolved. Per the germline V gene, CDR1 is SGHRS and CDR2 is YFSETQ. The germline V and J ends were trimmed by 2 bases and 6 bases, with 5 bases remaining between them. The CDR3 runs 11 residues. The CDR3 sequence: CASSFGPEAFF. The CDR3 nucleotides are TGCGCCAGCAGCTTTGGCCCTGAAGCTTTCTTT.

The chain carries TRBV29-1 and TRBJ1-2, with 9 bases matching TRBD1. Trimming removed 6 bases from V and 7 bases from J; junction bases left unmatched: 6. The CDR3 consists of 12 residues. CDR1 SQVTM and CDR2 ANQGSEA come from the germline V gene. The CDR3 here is CSVVTGGGGYTF. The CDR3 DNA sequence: TGCAGCGTCGTAACAGGGGGCGGTGGCTACACCTTC.

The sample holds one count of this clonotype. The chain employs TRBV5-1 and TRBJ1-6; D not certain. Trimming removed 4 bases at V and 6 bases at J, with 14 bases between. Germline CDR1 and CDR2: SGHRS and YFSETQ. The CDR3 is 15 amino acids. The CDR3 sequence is CASSTDPSGNSPLHF. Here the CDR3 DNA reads TGCGCCAGCAGCACCGACCCCTCCGGTAATTCACCCCTCCACTTT. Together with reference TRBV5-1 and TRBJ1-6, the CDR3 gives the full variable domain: KAGVTQTPRYLIKTRGQQVTLSCSPISGHRSVSWYQQTPGQGLQFLFEYFSETQRNKGNFPGRFSGRQFSNSRSEMNVSTLELGDSALYLCASSTDPSGNSPLHFGNGTRLTVT.

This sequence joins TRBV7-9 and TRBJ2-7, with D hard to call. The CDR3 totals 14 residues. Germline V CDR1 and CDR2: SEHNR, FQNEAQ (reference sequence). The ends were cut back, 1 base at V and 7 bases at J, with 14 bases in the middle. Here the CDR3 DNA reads TGTGCCAGCAGCTTAGGAGTCCGTTCGTGGGAGCAGTACTTC. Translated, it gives CASSLGVRSWEQYF.

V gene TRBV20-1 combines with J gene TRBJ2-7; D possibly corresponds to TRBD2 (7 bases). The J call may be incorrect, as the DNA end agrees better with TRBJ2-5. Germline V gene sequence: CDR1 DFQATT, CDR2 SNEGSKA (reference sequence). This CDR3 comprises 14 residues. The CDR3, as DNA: TGCAGTGCTAGAGGCGGGGGCCCTGTTGAGACCCAGTACTTC. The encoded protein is CSARGGGPVETQYF.

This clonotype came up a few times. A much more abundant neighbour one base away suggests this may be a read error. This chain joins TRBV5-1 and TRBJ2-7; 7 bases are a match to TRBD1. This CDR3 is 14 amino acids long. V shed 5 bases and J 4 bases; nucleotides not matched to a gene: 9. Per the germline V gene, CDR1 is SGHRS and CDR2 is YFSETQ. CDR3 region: CASRPGAGGYEQYF. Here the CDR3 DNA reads TGCGCCAGCAGGCCAGGGGCAGGGGGATACGAGCAGTACTTC.

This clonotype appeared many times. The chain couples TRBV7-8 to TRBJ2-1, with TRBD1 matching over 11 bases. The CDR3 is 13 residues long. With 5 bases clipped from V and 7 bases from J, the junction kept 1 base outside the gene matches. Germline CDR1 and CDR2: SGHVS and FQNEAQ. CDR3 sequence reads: CASSRDRGNEQFF. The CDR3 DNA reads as TGTGCCAGCAGCCGGGACAGGGGGAATGAGCAGTTCTTC. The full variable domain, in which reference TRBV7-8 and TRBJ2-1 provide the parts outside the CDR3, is GAGVSQSPRYKVAKRGQDVALRCDPISGHVSLFWYQQALGQGPEFLTYFQNEAQLDKSGLPSDRFFAERPEGSVSTLKIQRTQQEDSAVYLCASSRDRGNEQFFGPGTRLTVL.

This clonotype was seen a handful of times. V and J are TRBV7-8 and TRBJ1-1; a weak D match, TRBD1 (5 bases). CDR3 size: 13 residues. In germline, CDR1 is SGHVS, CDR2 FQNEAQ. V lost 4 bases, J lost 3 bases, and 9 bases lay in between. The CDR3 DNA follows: TGTGCCAGCAGCTCGGGACGGCACACTGAAGCTTTCTTT. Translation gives CASSSGRHTEAFF.

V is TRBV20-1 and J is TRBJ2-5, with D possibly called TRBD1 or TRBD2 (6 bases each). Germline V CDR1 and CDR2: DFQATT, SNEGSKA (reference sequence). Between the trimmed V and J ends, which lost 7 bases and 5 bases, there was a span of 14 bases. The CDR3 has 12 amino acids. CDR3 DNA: TGCAGTGGTAGGAGGGGGATGGAGACCCAGTACTTC. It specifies CSGRRGMETQYF.

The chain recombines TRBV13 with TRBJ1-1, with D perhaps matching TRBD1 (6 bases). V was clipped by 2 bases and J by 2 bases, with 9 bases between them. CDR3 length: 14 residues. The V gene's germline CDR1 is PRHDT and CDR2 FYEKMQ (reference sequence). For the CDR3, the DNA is TGTGCCAGCAGCTTACGGGGACATAACACTGAAGCTTTCTTT. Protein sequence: CASSLRGHNTEAFF.

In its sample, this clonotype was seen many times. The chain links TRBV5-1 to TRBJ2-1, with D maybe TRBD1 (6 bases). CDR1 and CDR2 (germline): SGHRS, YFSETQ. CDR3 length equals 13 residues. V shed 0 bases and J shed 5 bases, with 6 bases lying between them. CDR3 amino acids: CASSLDRDNEQFF. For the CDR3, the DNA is TGCGCCAGCAGCTTGGACAGGGACAATGAGCAGTTCTTC.

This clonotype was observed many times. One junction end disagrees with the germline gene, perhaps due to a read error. In DNA, the CDR3 is TGTGCCAGCCAAGACTCCGGGACACGAACCTACGGGCAGTACTTC. Residues: CASQDSGTRTYGQYF. This sequence joins TRBV2 and TRBJ2-7; D perhaps matches TRBD1 (6 bases). Germline CDR1 is SNHLY and CDR2 is FYNNEI. The CDR3 is 15 amino acids.

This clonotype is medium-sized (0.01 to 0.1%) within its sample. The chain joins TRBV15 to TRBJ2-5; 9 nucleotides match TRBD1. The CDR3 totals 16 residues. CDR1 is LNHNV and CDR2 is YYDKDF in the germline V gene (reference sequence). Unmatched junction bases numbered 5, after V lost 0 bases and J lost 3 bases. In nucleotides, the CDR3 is TGTGCCACCAGCAGAGATACGGGACAGGGAGAAGAGACCCAGTACTTC. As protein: CATSRDTGQGEETQYF.

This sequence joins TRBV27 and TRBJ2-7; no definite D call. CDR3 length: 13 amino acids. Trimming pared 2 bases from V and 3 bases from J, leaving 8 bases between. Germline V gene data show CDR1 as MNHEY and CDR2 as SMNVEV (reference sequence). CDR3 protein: CASSLRVNYEQYF. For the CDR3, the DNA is TGTGCCAGCAGTTTACGAGTCAACTACGAGCAGTACTTC.

CDR3 DNA sequence: TGCAGCTTAGGGACAGGGGGACCCTACGAGCAGTACTTC. Protein product: CSLGTGGPYEQYF. The rearrangement links TRBV29-1 to TRBJ2-7, with 11 bases identical to TRBD1. With 8 bases clipped from V and 2 bases from J, the junction kept 5 bases outside the gene matches. This CDR3 is 13 amino acids long. Germline CDR1 reads SQVTM; CDR2 reads ANQGSEA.

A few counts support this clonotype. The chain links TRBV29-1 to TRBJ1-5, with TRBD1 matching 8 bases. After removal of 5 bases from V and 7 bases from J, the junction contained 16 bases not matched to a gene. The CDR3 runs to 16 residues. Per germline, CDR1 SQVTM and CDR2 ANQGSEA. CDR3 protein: CSVRGGTGRIRQPQHF. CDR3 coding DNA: TGCAGCGTTCGTGGGGGGACAGGTAGGATTAGGCAGCCCCAGCATTTT.

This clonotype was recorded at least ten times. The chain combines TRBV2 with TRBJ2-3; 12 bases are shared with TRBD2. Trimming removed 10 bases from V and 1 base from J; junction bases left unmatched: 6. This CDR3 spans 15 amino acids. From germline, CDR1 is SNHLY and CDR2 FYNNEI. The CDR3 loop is CATKTSGGRTDTQYF. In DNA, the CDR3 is TGTGCCACCAAGACTAGCGGGGGTCGCACAGATACGCAGTATTTT.

DNA of the CDR3: TGCAGCTTGACAGTCGGGAATGAAAAACTGTTTTTT. This encodes CSLTVGNEKLFF. V is TRBV29-1 and J is TRBJ1-4, with D perhaps matching TRBD1 (5 bases). V dropped 8 bases and J dropped 5 bases, with 12 bases sitting between them. This CDR3 comprises 12 residues. CDR1 and CDR2 (germline): SQVTM, ANQGSEA.

The CDR3 is CARGAAAAGEQYF. The CDR3 DNA follows: TGTGCTCGGGGAGCAGCAGCCGCGGGGGAGCAGTACTTC. The chain couples TRBV27 to TRBJ2-7; perhaps TRBD2 as D (6 bases). Germline CDR1 and CDR2: MNHEY and SMNVEV (reference sequence). The CDR3 runs to 13 residues.